What follows are 20 T cell receptor beta chains derived from one specimen sequenced in a study of cytotoxic CD8 clonotypes in ibrutinib-treated CLL. The table came from immunoSEQ multiplex PCR; TCRdb's copy has only in-frame clones and leaves some out. Of about 300,000 clones in the sample, about 72% were seen once. Source: PBMCs, taken at disease progression, from a patient treated with ibrutinib. Receptor source: a human donor with chronic lymphocytic leukemia.

CDR3 nucleotide sequence: TGTGCCAGCAGCTTAAGAGGCGTTCTAGGCGCTGAAGCTTTCTTT. It codes for CASSLRGVLGAEAFF. This chain uses TRBV11-2 with TRBJ1-1; no clear D gene. The CDR3 totals 15 residues. CDR1 SGHAT and CDR2 FQNNGV come from the germline V gene. V was cut by 2 bases and J by 6 bases, with 16 bases left in between.

This clone has just a few counts. This chain joins TRBV29-1 and TRBJ2-5; D is perhaps TRBD1 or TRBD2 (5 bases each). The CDR3 spans 13 residues. The germline CDR1 and CDR2 sequences are SQVTM and ANQGSEA. The germline V and J ends were trimmed by 1 base and 1 base, with 7 bases remaining between them. DNA for the CDR3: TGCAGCGTTGAAGTCGGGGCCCAAGAGACCCAGTACTTC. Amino acids: CSVEVGAQETQYF.

V usage is TRBV29-1 and J usage is TRBJ2-2; D might be TRBD1 or TRBD2, each matching 6 bases. The CDR3 is 12 residues long. Between the trimmed V and J ends, which lost 6 bases and 4 bases, there was a span of 9 bases. In germline, CDR1 is SQVTM, CDR2 ANQGSEA. The CDR3 reads CSVQGGTGELFF. The CDR3 nucleotides read TGCAGCGTACAGGGAGGCACCGGGGAGCTGTTTTTT.

This clone appeared once. The chain links TRBV7-2 to TRBJ1-1; tentative D call: TRBD1 (5 bases). Germline CDR1 SGHTA, CDR2 FQGNSA. This CDR3 spans 14 amino acids. Trimming took off 1 base at V and 1 base at J, with 7 bases between the two ends. CDR3 sequence (DNA): TGTGCCAGCAGCTTAGAGGGGTCGAACACTGAAGCTTTCTTT. This gives the protein CASSLEGSNTEAFF.

The gene calls are TRBV6-1 and TRBJ2-1; 10 bases are a match to TRBD2. V trimming: 6 bases; J trimming: 4 bases; junction bases outside the gene matches: 3. Germline V CDR1 and CDR2: MNHNS, SASEGT. CDR3 length: 14 residues. CDR3 loop: CASRTSGRYNEQFF. The CDR3 bases are TGTGCCAGCAGGACTAGCGGGCGATACAATGAGCAGTTCTTC.

The chain is built from TRBV13 and TRBJ2-1; 13 positions agree with TRBD2. The CDR3 spans 15 residues. CDR1 and CDR2 from the germline V gene are PRHDT and FYEKMQ (reference sequence). Trimming took 2 bases from V and 8 from J; bases not matched to a gene: 3. The CDR3, as DNA: TGTGCCAGCAGCTTACGGACTAGCGGGAGCCATGAGCAGTTCTTC. This encodes CASSLRTSGSHEQFF.

This clone has only a few counts. The chain recombines TRBV11-3 with TRBJ2-3, with D possibly being TRBD2 (6 bases). Trimming left V 6 bases short and J 4 bases short, with 14 bases between. CDR3 size: 14 residues. Germline CDR1 and CDR2: SGHNT and YENEEA. The CDR3 DNA sequence: TGTGCCAGCAGTTTCAACCGGAGGGCAGATACGCAGTATTTT. Translated: CASSFNRRADTQYF.

This chain links TRBV7-9 with TRBJ2-2; no clear D gene. Per germline, CDR1 SEHNR and CDR2 FQNEAQ (reference sequence). Trimming removed 6 bases from V and 6 bases from J, with 11 bases in between. This CDR3 contains 13 residues. CDR3: CASSLSGPGELFF. CDR3 DNA sequence: TGTGCCAGCAGTTTGAGTGGTCCCGGGGAGCTGTTTTTT.

The chain is built from TRBV7-3 and TRBJ2-7; the match to TRBD2 covers 10 bases. There are 14 residues in the CDR3. CDR1 SGHTA and CDR2 FQGTGA come from the germline V gene. The ends lost 6 bases at V and 5 bases at J; junction bases unmatched: 7. CDR3 region: CASRAGGTSDEQYF. In DNA form, the CDR3 reads TGTGCCAGCAGGGCCGGTGGGACTAGCGACGAGCAGTACTTC.

J is TRBJ2-7 and V is TRBV4-2; 8 nucleotides line up with TRBD2. This CDR3 region has 19 residues. Germline-derived CDR1 and CDR2 are LGHNA and YNFKEQ. The V and J ends lost 1 base and 1 base, in that order; junction bases with no gene match: 15. CDR3 bases: TGTGCCAGCAGCCAAGCAGAGCGGGGTACTAGCGGTCGATCCTACGAGCAGTACTTC. Translating gives CASSQAERGTSGRSYEQYF.

The DNA for the CDR3 is TGTGCCAGCAGTGAATTTGGGGTTGGCTACGAGCAGTACTTC. Its translation: CASSEFGVGYEQYF. The chain employs TRBV25-1 and TRBJ2-7; no clear D gene. The CDR3 spans 14 residues. The V gene's germline CDR1 is MGHDK and CDR2 SYGVNS. V lost 1 base to trimming and J lost 3 bases, with 10 bases between them.

The chain employs TRBV7-8 and TRBJ2-7, with 12 bases aligning to TRBD2. CDR3 length: 15 amino acids. Trimming took 5 bases from V and 2 from J; bases not matched to a gene: 4. Germline CDR1 is SGHVS and CDR2 is FQNEAQ. This chain's CDR3 is CASSPASGRAYEQYF. The CDR3 DNA follows: TGTGCCAGCAGCCCAGCTAGCGGGAGGGCCTACGAGCAGTACTTC.

The V gene is TRBV27, the J gene TRBJ2-1; D unresolved. V was clipped by 5 bases and J by 6 bases, with 11 bases between them. This CDR3 is built from 13 residues. The germline V gene has CDR1 MNHEY and CDR2 SMNVEV (reference sequence). CDR3 sequence (DNA): TGTGCCAGCAGTATTAGGGCGGCCAATGAGCAGTTCTTC. Protein product: CASSIRAANEQFF.

The chain is built from TRBV6-5 and TRBJ2-3; TRBD2 agrees at 13 bases. With V trimmed by 4 bases and J by 6 bases, 7 bases remained unmatched. The CDR3 runs 16 residues. Looked up from germline, CDR1 is MNHEY and CDR2 is SVGAGI. CDR3 loop: CASSSRTSGSPDTQYF. The CDR3 nucleotides are TGTGCCAGCAGTTCCCGGACTAGCGGGAGCCCGGATACGCAGTATTTT.

The J gene is TRBJ2-1, the V gene TRBV6-6, with D hard to call. V was shortened by 6 bases and J by 6 bases, with 15 bases between the two germline ends. This CDR3 is built from 14 residues. The germline V gene has CDR1 MNHNY and CDR2 SVGAGI (reference sequence). The DNA for the CDR3 is TGTGCCAGCAGACTACCATATTTCCGCAATGAGCAGTTCTTC. Encoded protein: CASRLPYFRNEQFF.

This clone was seen only a few times. The chain is built from TRBV11-2 and TRBJ2-7, with D possibly matching TRBD2 (5 bases). Trimming cost V 1 base and J 2 bases, with 9 bases left between them. Germline loops: CDR1 SGHAT, CDR2 FQNNGV. CDR3 length: 14 residues. The CDR3 loop is CASSLVPGTYEQYF. CDR3 in DNA: TGTGCCAGCAGCTTAGTTCCGGGGACCTACGAGCAGTACTTC.

In this sample, this clone turned up once. The V call is TRBV5-1, the J call TRBJ1-4; 10 bases agree with TRBD1. Looked up from germline, CDR1 is SGHRS and CDR2 is YFSETQ. The CDR3 length is 15 residues. V lost 4 bases to trimming and J lost 8 bases; unmatched junction nucleotides: 8. CDR3 sequence reads: CASSPPGTGAEKLFF. The DNA for the CDR3 is TGCGCCAGCAGCCCCCCCGGGACAGGGGCAGAAAAACTGTTTTTT.

This chain links TRBV5-1 with TRBJ1-2; possibly TRBD1 for D (5 bases). CDR3 length: 14 residues. Trimming stripped 3 bases from V and 2 bases from J, with 11 bases between. From germline, CDR1 is SGHRS and CDR2 YFSETQ. This CDR3 is CASSSGVHNYGYTF. As DNA, the CDR3 is TGCGCCAGCAGCTCGGGGGTACACAACTATGGCTACACCTTC. Using reference TRBV5-1 and TRBJ1-2 for the parts outside the CDR3, the full variable domain is KAGVTQTPRYLIKTRGQQVTLSCSPISGHRSVSWYQQTPGQGLQFLFEYFSETQRNKGNFPGRFSGRQFSNSRSEMNVSTLELGDSALYLCASSSGVHNYGYTFGSGTRLTVV.

The chain combines TRBV28 with TRBJ2-3; TRBD2 aligns across 9 bases. In germline, CDR1 is MDHEN, CDR2 SYDVKM. Trimming at V came to 4 bases and at J to 2 bases, leaving 7 bases not matched to a gene. The CDR3 runs to 16 residues. DNA of the CDR3: TGTGCCAGCAGTTCCCCAGGGACTAGCTTCACAGATACGCAGTATTTT. Residues: CASSSPGTSFTDTQYF.

The chain links TRBV9 to TRBJ1-2; D gene unclear. Trimming shortened V by 1 base and J by 2 bases, and 3 bases separated the two germline ends. This CDR3 comprises 12 residues. In germline, CDR1 is SGDLS, CDR2 YYNGEE. In nucleotides, the CDR3 is TGTGCCAGCAGCGTAATGAACTATGGCTACACCTTC. As protein: CASSVMNYGYTF.